The present T cell receptor (beta chain) was sequenced within a study of shared clonotypes between healthy human individuals. Profiling relied on immunoSEQ multiplex PCR, and the TCRdb table lists in-frame clones only, not all of them. The table records 900,000 to 1,200,000 clones, 70% to 80% of them present only once. The CDR3 is 15 amino acids. Germline V CDR1 and CDR2: MDHEN, SYDVKM. Deletions cut 3 bases from V and 0 bases from J, with 8 bases between. Sequencing was performed on memory CD4+ T cells from PBMCs. Subset specified: CD45RA-negative fraction. The clonotype was recovered from a man aged 18 to 29 in good health. Some clones in this sample may be carry-over from other donors' samples. The chain carries TRBV28 and TRBJ1-4; D is unresolved. This chain's CDR3 is CASSLITATNEKLFF. Here the CDR3 DNA reads TGTGCCAGCAGTTTGATAACCGCAACTAATGAAAAACTGTTTTTT.